This T cell receptor (beta chain) was identified during a study of technical replicates of blood from a few donors. Libraries were prepared by immunoSEQ multiplex PCR; TCRdb keeps only in-frame clonotypes and omits some of them. The profile shows around 92,000 clones, around 95% of them singletons. V dropped 0 bases and J dropped 2; count of bases not matched to a gene: 9. The CDR3 length is 17 residues. Germline loops: CDR1 SGDLS, CDR2 YYNGEE. Sequenced sample: T cells isolated from PBMCs. This TCR came from a human donor in good health. The rearrangement uses TRBV9 and TRBJ2-7; 9 bases line up with TRBD2. The DNA of the CDR3 is TGTGCCAGCAGCGTAGGCGCGGGGGGGCGCTTCCCCTACGAGCAGTACTTC. This codes for CASSVGAGGRFPYEQYF. Supplemented by reference TRBV9 and TRBJ2-7, the full variable domain reads DSGVTQTPKHLITATGQRVTLRCSPRSGDLSVYWYQQSLDQGLQFLIQYYNGEERAKGNILERFSAQQFPDLHSELNLSSLELGDSALYFCASSVGAGGRFPYEQYFGPGTRLTVT.